Here is one T cell receptor beta chain with its context. Antigen unknown. The CDR3 runs to 16 residues. The germline gives CDR1 DFQATT, CDR2 SNEGSKA (reference sequence). Losses at the gene ends were 0 bases for V and 3 bases for J; bases not matched to a gene: 8. The sample originates from a study of early T cells in non-severe SARS-CoV-2 infection. Study results and limitations: The study's VDJdb matching favored anti-spike CD8 responses and missed private and CD4 specificities.

TCRdb ran MiXCR on the 5' RACE reads and lists one entry per CDR3 protein. The table has around 21,000 distinct CDR3 sequences, more than 5% seen once. The clonotype comes from an adult who was a healthcare worker with PCR-confirmed SARS-CoV-2 infection or an uninfected control (not recorded which). The chain uses TRBV20-1 and TRBJ2-3, with 8 bases lining up with TRBD2. Material: whole blood, obtained at baseline. Written as DNA, the CDR3 is TGCAGTGCTAGAGATGAAACGGGGGGGCTGACAGATACGCAGTATTTT. Its translation: CSARDETGGLTDTQYF.